This TCR beta chain is from a study of spatial heterogeneity in lung cancer. TCRdb redid the calling of the 5' RACE reads with MiXCR, one entry per CDR3 protein. Of around 95,000 distinct CDR3 sequences in the sample, 4.4% were seen once. Stated time point: sample taken at primary tumor resection. The authors sequenced whole RNA from tumor, nontumor lung or frozen PBMC without sorting. This clonotype was seen repeatedly, ten times or more. Its antigen is not identified. CDR1 MNHEY and CDR2 SMNVEV come from the germline V gene (reference sequence). This CDR3 is built from 14 residues. V shed 5 bases and J 2 bases; nucleotides not matched to a gene: 5. Overall study findings and caveats: Mutation tallies in tumors tracked expanded intratumoral alpha and beta TCR counts.

This clonotype was obtained from a male donor with early-stage non-small cell lung cancer. Sequencing used lung tumor tissue, obtained at surgery. The chain links TRBV27 to TRBJ2-7; TRBD2 matches at 8 bases. The CDR3 bases are TGTGCCAGCAGTCCCTTAGCGGGAACCTACGAGCAGTACTTC. It encodes CASSPLAGTYEQYF.